This T cell receptor beta chain was obtained from a study of T cell responses to AZD1222 COVID-19 vaccine. Overall study context: Samples with a second dose at about 4 or about 12 weeks were pooled together.

This table comes from immunoSEQ multiplex PCR, and its TCRdb copy is limited to in-frame clones, with some not included. The sample has about 97,000 clones; about nine tenths are singletons. The source is an adult in good health. Material: peripheral blood, obtained on day 0 of AZD1222 vaccination.

The DNA for the CDR3 is TGTGCCAGCAGCCAAAGACTGGGTGAGCAGTTCTTC. Amino acid sequence: CASSQRLGEQFF. The chain has TRBV14 and TRBJ2-1; D is unresolved. The V gene lost 2 bases and the J gene lost 9 bases, with 8 bases spanning the gap. CDR1 and CDR2 from the germline V gene are SGHDN and FVKESK. The CDR3 is made up of 12 amino acids.